Sequencing of this TCR beta chain was carried out in a study of T cell changes during pregnancy in multiple sclerosis. Germline-derived CDR1 and CDR2 are SGHNT and YYREEE (reference sequence). Trimming took 1 base from V and 5 from J, leaving 15 bases between them. This CDR3 comprises 15 residues. Assay: immunoSEQ multiplex PCR; the TCRdb copy retains only in-frame clones and omits some. The profile shows approximately 85,000 clones, roughly nine tenths of them singletons. The source is a female donor with multiple sclerosis, enrolled in a pregnancy study. This chain connects TRBV5-4 to TRBJ2-5; tentatively, D is TRBD2 (6 bases). The starting material was peripheral blood, obtained in the first trimester of pregnancy. As DNA, the CDR3 is TGTGCCAGCAGCTTGCTCTCGGGGGTCCCGGAGACCCAGTACTTC. Translating it yields CASSLLSGVPETQYF.